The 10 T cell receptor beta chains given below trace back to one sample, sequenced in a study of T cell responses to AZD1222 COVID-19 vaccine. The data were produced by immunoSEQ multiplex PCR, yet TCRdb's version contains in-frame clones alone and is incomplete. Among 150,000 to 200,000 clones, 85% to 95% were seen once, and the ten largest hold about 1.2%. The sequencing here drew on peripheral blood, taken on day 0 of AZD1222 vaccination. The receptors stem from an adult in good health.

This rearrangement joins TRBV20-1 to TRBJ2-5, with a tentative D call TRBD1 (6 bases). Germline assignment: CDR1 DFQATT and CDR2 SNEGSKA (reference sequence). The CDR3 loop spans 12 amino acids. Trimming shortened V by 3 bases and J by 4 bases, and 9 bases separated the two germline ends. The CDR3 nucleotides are TGCAGTGCTAGTGTCAGGGGAGAGACCCAGTACTTC. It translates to CSASVRGETQYF.

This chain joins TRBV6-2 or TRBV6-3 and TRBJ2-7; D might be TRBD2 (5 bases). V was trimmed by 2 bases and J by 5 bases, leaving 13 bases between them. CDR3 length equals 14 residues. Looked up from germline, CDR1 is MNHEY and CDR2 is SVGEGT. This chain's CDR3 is CASSYAEMEDEQYF. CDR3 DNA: TGTGCCAGCAGTTACGCCGAAATGGAGGACGAGCAGTACTTC.

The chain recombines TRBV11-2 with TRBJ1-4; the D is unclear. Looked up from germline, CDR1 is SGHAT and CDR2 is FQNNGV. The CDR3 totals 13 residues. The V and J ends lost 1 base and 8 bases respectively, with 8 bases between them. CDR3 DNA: TGTGCCAGCAGCTTAGGCCTTGGGGAAAAACTGTTTTTT. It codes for CASSLGLGEKLFF.

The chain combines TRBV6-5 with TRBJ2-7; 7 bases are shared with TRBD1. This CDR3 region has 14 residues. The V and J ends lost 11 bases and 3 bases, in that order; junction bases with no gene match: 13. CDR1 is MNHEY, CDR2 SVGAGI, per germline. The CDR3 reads CAGSNRGSFYEQYF. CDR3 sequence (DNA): TGTGCCGGCTCAAACAGGGGATCGTTCTACGAGCAGTACTTC.

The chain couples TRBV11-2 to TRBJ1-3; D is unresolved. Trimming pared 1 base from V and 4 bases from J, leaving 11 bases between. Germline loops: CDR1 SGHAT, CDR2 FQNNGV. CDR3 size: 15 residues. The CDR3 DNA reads TGTGCCAGCAGCTTAGGCGGCGCTGGGGGAAACACCATATATTTT. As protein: CASSLGGAGGNTIYF.

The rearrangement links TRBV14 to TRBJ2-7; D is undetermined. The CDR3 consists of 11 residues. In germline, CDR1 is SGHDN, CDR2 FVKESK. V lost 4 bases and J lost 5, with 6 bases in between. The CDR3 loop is CASSLRHEQYF. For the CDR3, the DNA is TGTGCCAGCAGCCTGCGCCACGAGCAGTACTTC.

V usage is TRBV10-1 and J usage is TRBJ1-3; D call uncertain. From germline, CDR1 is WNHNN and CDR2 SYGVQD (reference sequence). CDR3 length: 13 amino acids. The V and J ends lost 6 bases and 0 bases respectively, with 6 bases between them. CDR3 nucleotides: TGCGCCAGCAGATCGAGCTCTGGAAACACCATATATTTT. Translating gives CASRSSSGNTIYF.

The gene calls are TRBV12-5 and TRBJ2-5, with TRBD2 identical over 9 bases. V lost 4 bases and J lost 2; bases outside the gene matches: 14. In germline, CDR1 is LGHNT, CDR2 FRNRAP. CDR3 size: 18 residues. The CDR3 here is CASGSRSPSGGIQETQYF. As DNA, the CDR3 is TGTGCTAGTGGTTCGCGGTCCCCAAGCGGGGGGATTCAAGAGACCCAGTACTTC.

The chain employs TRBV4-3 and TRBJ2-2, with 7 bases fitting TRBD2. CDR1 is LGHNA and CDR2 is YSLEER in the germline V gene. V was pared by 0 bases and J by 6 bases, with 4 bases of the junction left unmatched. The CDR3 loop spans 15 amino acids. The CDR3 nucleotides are TGCGCCAGCAGCCAAGATCTTCGGGGGGCCGGGGAGCTGTTTTTT. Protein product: CASSQDLRGAGELFF.

The CDR3 DNA reads TGTGCCAGCAGCTTTCCCGGTGGCAATGAGCAGTTCTTC. It yields the protein CASSFPGGNEQFF. The chain couples TRBV5-5 to TRBJ2-1; D not certain. V was pared by 2 bases and J by 6 bases, with 9 bases between. Germline V gene sequence: CDR1 SGHKS, CDR2 YYEKEE (reference sequence). The CDR3 runs to 13 residues.